This T cell receptor beta chain was identified in a study of blood T cell repertoires in COVID-19. At the level of the study: The United States, Italy and Spain provided the acute and convalescent COVID-19 samples. T cells, B-cell-depleted T cells, or PBMCs provided the cDNA or gDNA that served as material.

TCRdb keeps only in-frame clones here, not all; method: immunoSEQ multiplex PCR. Among about 190,000 clones listed, about 87% were seen once. Input material: peripheral blood. The sequence derives from a woman aged 70 to 79 with COVID-19, enrolled during active disease.

CDR3 loop: CASSLEAGGNYGYTF. CDR3 coding DNA: TGTGCCAGCAGCTTAGAGGCAGGGGGCAACTATGGCTACACCTTC. J is TRBJ1-2 and V is TRBV7-9, with 8 bases matching TRBD1. Germline assignment: CDR1 SEHNR and CDR2 FQNEAQ (reference sequence). The V gene end was trimmed by 1 base and the J gene end by 2 bases; junction bases not matched to a gene: 3. This CDR3 has 15 amino acids. Full variable domain (rest looked up from reference TRBV7-9 and TRBJ1-2): DTGVSQNPRHKITKRGQNVTFRCDPISEHNRLYWYRQTLGQGPEFLTYFQNEAQLEKSRLLSDRFSAERPKGSFSTLEIQRTEQGDSAMYLCASSLEAGGNYGYTFGSGTRLTVV.